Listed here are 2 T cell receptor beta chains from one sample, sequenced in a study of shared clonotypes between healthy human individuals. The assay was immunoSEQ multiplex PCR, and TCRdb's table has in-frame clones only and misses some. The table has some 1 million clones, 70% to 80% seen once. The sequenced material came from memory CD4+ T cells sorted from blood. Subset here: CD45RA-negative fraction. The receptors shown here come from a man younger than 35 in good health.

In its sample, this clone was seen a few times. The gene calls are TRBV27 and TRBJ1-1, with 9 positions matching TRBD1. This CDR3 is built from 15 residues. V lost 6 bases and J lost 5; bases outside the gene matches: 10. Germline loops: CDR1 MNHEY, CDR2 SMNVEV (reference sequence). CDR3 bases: TGTGCCAGCAGGGACGGACAGGGGAGGGTGACTGAAGCTTTCTTT. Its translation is CASRDGQGRVTEAFF.

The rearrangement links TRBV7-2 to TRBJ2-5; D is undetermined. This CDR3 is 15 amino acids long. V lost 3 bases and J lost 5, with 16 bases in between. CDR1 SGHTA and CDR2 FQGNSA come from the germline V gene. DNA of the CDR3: TGTGCCAGCAGCTTCAGGAGAGGCCCTTCGGAGACCCAGTACTTC. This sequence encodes CASSFRRGPSETQYF.